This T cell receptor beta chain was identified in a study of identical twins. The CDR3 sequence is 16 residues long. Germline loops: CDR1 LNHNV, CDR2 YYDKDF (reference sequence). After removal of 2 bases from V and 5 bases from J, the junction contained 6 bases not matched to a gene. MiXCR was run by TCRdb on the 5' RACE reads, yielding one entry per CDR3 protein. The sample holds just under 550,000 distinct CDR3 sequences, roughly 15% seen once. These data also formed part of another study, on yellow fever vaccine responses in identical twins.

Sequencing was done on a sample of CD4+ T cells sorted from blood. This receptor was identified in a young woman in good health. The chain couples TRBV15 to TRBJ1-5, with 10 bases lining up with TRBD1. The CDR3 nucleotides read TGTGCCACCAGCAGACGCGGACAGGGGGGAGATCAGCCCCAGCATTTT. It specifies CATSRRGQGGDQPQHF. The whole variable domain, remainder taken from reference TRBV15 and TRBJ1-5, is DAMVIQNPRYQVTQFGKPVTLSCSQTLNHNVMYWYQQKSSQAPKLLFHYYDKDFNNEADTPDNFQSRRPNTSFCFLDIRSPGLGDTAMYLCATSRRGQGGDQPQHFGDGTRLSIL.